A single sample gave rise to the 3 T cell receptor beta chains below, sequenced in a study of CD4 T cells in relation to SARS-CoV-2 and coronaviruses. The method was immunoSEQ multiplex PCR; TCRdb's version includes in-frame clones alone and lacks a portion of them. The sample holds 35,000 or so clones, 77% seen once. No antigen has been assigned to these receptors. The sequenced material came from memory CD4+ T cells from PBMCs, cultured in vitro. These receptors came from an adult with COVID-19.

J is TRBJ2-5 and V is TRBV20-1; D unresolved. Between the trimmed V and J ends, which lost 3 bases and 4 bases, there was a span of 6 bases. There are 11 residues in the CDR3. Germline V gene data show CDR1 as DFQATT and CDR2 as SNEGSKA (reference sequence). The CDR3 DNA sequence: TGCAGTGCTAGCTGGGGAGAGACCCAGTACTTC. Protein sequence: CSASWGETQYF.

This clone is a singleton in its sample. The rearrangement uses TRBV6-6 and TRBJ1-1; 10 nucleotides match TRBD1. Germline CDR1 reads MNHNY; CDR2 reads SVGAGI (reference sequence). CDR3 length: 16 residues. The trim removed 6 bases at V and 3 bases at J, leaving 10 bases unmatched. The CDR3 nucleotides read TGTGCCAGCAGCCCCGGGACAGGGGAGTGGTACACTGAAGCTTTCTTT. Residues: CASSPGTGEWYTEAFF.

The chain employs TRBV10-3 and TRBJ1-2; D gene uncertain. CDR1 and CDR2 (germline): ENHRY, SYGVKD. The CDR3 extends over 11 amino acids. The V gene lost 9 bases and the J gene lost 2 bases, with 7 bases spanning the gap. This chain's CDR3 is CAIMGNYGYTF. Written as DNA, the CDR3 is TGTGCCATTATGGGGAACTATGGCTACACCTTC.